Described below is a single TCR beta chain sequence and its context. What it binds is not known. The data stem from a study of blood T cells in healthy people across ages. Broader study findings: Older age coincided with a roughly linear decline in TCR beta diversity per million T cells.

A second 7 to 11 cycle PCR used barcoded and J-beta primers. A template-switch adaptor that had 12 random nucleotides put a tag on each cDNA molecule. TCRdb re-called the 5' RACE reads with MiXCR, one entry per CDR3 protein. The profile shows more than 900,000 distinct CDR3 sequences, under 35% of them singletons. V lost 11 bases to trimming and J lost 10 bases; unmatched junction nucleotides: 15. CDR1 MDHEN and CDR2 SYDVKM come from the germline V gene. The CDR3 spans 13 residues. The same data also went into a second study, on T cells of mothers and their children. That study reports: Healthy Caucasian mothers, a few in number, and their six children were the donors.

The receptor was isolated from a woman aged 40-49 years in good health. The chain is built from TRBV28 and TRBJ2-7; 9 bases align to TRBD1. Source material: blood. CDR3 DNA: TGTGCCGGCAACCCTCCGGACAGGGGTGATCAGTACTTC. This translates into CAGNPPDRGDQYF.